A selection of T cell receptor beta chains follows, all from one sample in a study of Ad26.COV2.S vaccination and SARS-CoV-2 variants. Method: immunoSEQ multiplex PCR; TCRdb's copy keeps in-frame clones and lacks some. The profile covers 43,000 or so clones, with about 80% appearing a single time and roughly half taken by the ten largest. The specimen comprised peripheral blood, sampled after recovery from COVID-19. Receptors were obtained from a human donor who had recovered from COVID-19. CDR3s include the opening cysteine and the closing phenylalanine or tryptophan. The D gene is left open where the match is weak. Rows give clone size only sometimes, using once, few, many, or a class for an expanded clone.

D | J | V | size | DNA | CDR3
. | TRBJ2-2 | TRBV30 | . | TGTGCCTGGAGTGTGGACGGGGAGCTGTTTTTT | CAWSVDGELFF
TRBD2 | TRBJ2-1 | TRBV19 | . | TGTGCCAGTAGCCTGGGACTAGCGGGAGACACCCATGAGCAGTTCTTC | CASSLGLAGDTHEQFF
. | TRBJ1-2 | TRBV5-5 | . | TGTGCCAGCAGCTTGGGACAGAGTTATGGCTACACCTTC | CASSLGQSYGYTF
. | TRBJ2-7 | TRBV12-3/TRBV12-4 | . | TGTGCCAGCTCGGGGGGCGGCTACGAGCAGTACTTC | CASSGGGYEQYF
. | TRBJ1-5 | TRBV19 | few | TGTGCCAGTAGTATGTCTCCCGTGCGGGATGGGCAGCCCCAGCATTTT | CASSMSPVRDGQPQHF
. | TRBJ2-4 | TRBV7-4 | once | TGTGCCAGCAGCCCTCGTGTGCAGACCGTAATCCTAGCCAAAAACATTCAGTACTTC | CASSPRVQTVILAKNIQYF
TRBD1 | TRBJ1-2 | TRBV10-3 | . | TGTGCCATCAGCCCATATGACAGGGCCGGCGATGGCTACACCTTC | CAISPYDRAGDGYTF
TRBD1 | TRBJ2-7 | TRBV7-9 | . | TGTGCCAGCAGCTCTTTGTCCGGGACAGAAGACGAGCAGTACTTC | CASSSLSGTEDEQYF
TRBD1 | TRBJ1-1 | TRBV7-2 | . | TGTGCCAGCAGCTCGGGACAGCTTAGCACTGAAGCCTTCTTT | CASSSGQLSTEAFF
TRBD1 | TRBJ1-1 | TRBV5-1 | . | TGCGCCAGCAGCTTGAGGGACAGCGTCACTGAAGCTTTCTTT | CASSLRDSVTEAFF
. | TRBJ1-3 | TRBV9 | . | TGTGCCAGCAGCGTAGAGGGGGTAGGAAACACCATATATTTT | CASSVEGVGNTIYF
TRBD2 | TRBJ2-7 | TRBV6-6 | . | TGTGCCAGCAGTTCGGGGGGCTCCTACGAGCAGTACTTC | CASSSGGSYEQYF
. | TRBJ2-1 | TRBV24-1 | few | TGTGCCACCAGTGAGGGGGGACCAACGGCCCTCAATGAGCAGTTCTTC | CATSEGGPTALNEQFF
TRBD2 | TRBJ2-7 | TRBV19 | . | TGTGCCAGTAGTACACAGGCGGGGGCCTACGAGCAGTACTTC | CASSTQAGAYEQYF
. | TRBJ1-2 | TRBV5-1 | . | TGCGCCAGCAGCCCCTTGGGGGGGGAAGGAGGCTACACCTTC | CASSPLGGEGGYTF
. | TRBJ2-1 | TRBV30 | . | TGTGCCTGGAGTTCTCAGTGGGAGCAGTTCTTC | CAWSSQWEQFF
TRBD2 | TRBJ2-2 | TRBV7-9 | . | TGTGCCAGCAGCTTAACGGGGGGACGGGAGCTGTTTTTT | CASSLTGGRELFF
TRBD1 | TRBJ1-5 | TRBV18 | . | TGTGCCAGCTCACCTGGACAGGATTTAGGACCCCAGCATTTT | CASSPGQDLGPQHF
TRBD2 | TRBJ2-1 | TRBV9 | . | TGTGCCAGCAGCCTTACCGGGGGGTCCTACAATGAGCAGTTCTTC | CASSLTGGSYNEQFF
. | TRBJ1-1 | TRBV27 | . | TGTGCCAGCAGTTTAGAGGGGGGAGGCACTGAAGCTTTCTTT | CASSLEGGGTEAFF
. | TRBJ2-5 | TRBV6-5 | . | TGTGCCAGCAGTTACTCGTGGGACCCAGAGACCCAGTACTTC | CASSYSWDPETQYF
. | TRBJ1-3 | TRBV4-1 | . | TGCGCCAGCAGCCAACCGACAGACAGCTCTGGAAACACCATATATTTT | CASSQPTDSSGNTIYF
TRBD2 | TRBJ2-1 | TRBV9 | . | TGTGCCAGCAGCGTAGTGGGTAGCGGGTACAATGAGCAGTTCTTC | CASSVVGSGYNEQFF